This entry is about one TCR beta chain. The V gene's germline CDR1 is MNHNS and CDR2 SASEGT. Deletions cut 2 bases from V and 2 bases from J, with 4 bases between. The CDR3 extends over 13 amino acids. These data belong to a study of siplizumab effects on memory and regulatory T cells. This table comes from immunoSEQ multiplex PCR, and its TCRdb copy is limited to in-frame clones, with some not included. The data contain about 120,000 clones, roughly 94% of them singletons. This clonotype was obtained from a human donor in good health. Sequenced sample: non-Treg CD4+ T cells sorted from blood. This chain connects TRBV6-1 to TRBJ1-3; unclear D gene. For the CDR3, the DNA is TGTGCCAGCAGTGAACAGCCTGGAAACACCATATATTTT. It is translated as CASSEQPGNTIYF.